This TCR beta chain was retrieved from a study of T-cell reconstitution after alpha-beta-depleted transplantation in children. Per germline, CDR1 SGDLS and CDR2 YYNGEE. The V gene lost 0 bases and the J gene lost 6 bases, with 15 bases spanning the gap. The CDR3 spans 16 residues. TCRbeta library preparation incorporated unique molecular identifiers. MiXCR, applied by TCRdb to the PCR reads, yields one record per CDR3 protein. The profile shows about 980,000 distinct CDR3 sequences, roughly 29% of them singletons. Sequenced material: PBMCs, mostly from graft donor cells, taken 360 days after TCRalphabeta/CD19-depleted stem cell transplant. The V and J genes are TRBV9 and TRBJ2-2; D might be TRBD1 (5 bases). This sequence originates from a boy under two years old who had a stem cell transplant for SCID, so the T cells may come from the graft donor. CDR3 DNA: TGTGCCAGCAGCGTAGTGGCGACGACAGCCCCCGGGGAGCTGTTTTTT. This sequence encodes CASSVVATTAPGELFF.